This TCR beta chain was captured in a study of blood T cell repertoires in COVID-19. The CDR3 is 13 residues long. Trimming cost V 3 bases and J 4 bases, with 12 bases left between them. CDR1 GTSNPN and CDR2 SVGIG come from the germline V gene (reference sequence). Per the original data handling: Estimates of nucleated cell counts were drawn from the amplification of reference gene primers. Measured with immunoSEQ multiplex PCR; TCRdb has only the in-frame clones, and not every one. Clonal size and the V and J genes are those of that table, whereas D and trimming came from the DNA. The sample lists around 280,000 clones, about 85% seen once, with about 2.2% in the top ten.

Source material: peripheral blood. The rearrangement joins TRBV30 to TRBJ1-2; a weak D match, TRBD1 (6 bases). The TCR sequence derives from a woman between 45 and 60 years old who had recovered from COVID-19. The DNA for the CDR3 is TGTGCCTGGAGGACAGGCTTCCTCTATGGCTACACCTTC. Its protein product is CAWRTGFLYGYTF.